This T cell receptor beta chain was recorded in a study of blood T cell repertoires in COVID-19. Study-level information: Whether acute or convalescent, the COVID-19 samples came from the United States, Italy and Spain. T cells, B-cell-depleted T cells, or PBMCs provided the cDNA or gDNA that served as material.

Authors' processing steps: Researchers report that nucleated cell counts were estimated from reference gene primer amplification. Sequenced by immunoSEQ multiplex PCR; TCRdb stores in-frame clones only, minus some. V and J calls and clone size are given by that table; D and trimming were obtained from the DNA. The sample carries 250,000 to 300,000 clones, about four fifths recorded once. The sequencing input was peripheral blood. This TCR derives from an elderly man with acute or convalescent COVID-19.

CDR3 region: CASSRGTSEDTQYF. The CDR3 coding sequence is TGCGCCAGCAGCCGGGGGACTAGCGAAGATACGCAGTATTTT. J is TRBJ2-3 and V is TRBV5-1; 10 bases map to TRBD2. CDR3 size: 14 residues. The J segment lost 5 bases and the V segment lost 4 bases, leaving 4 bases of the junction unmatched. Germline V gene lookup returns CDR1 SGHRS and CDR2 YFSETQ. Based on the CDR3 plus reference TRBV5-1 and TRBJ2-3, the full variable domain is KAGVTQTPRYLIKTRGQQVTLSCSPISGHRSVSWYQQTPGQGLQFLFEYFSETQRNKGNFPGRFSGRQFSNSRSEMNVSTLELGDSALYLCASSRGTSEDTQYFGPGTRLTVL.